What follows describes a single T cell receptor beta chain. Its antigen is unknown. The data are from a study of T-cell reconstitution after alpha-beta-depleted transplantation in children. Overall study findings and caveats: When one year had passed after transplant, most T-cell counts and diversity came from newly produced T cells. Several hundred graft clones that had expanded were reportedly the source of alpha-beta T cells about two months after transplant.

The CDR3 is 15 residues long. Per germline, CDR1 MNHEY and CDR2 SVGEGT. After removal of 6 bases from V and 2 bases from J, the junction contained 10 bases not matched to a gene. The TCRbeta library incorporated unique molecular identifiers. TCRdb passed the PCR reads through MiXCR, listing each CDR3 protein once. This table holds 500,000 to 650,000 distinct CDR3 sequences, approximately 13% found once. The chain is built from TRBV6-2 or TRBV6-3 and TRBJ2-7; 7 nucleotides match TRBD2. The starting material was PBMCs, mostly from graft donor cells, obtained 360 days after TCRalphabeta/CD19-depleted stem cell transplant. The clonotype comes from a male patient younger than 18 who had a stem cell transplant for acute myeloid leukemia, so the T cells may come from the graft donor. Written as DNA, the CDR3 is TGTGCCAGCAGCCTGAAGCGGGACCTCCCCTACGAGCAGTACTTC. Protein sequence: CASSLKRDLPYEQYF.